This T cell receptor beta chain was sequenced during a study of T cell responses to AZD1222 COVID-19 vaccine. General study findings and limits: Rises in breadth and depth of Spike-specific TCRs came after two AZD1222 doses. The donor group comprised mostly white British people and more females; the analysis possibly underestimated clonal diversity.

Trimming pared 3 bases from V and 2 bases from J, leaving 7 bases between. The CDR3 runs 14 residues. The germline V gene encodes CDR1 KGHSH and CDR2 LQKENI. Clones were sequenced by immunoSEQ multiplex PCR, and TCRdb holds only the in-frame ones, with some missing. The sample has some 110,000 clones, about 82% seen once; the top ten hold approximately 18%. Of note for this clone: What it recognizes is unknown.

The source was peripheral blood, collected 28 days after the second AZD1222 dose. J is TRBJ2-2 and V is TRBV18; D gene unclear. The receptor was derived from an adult who received the AZD1222 COVID-19 vaccine. The CDR3 is CASSPQVNTGELFF. The CDR3 DNA reads as TGTGCCAGCTCACCGCAAGTAAACACCGGGGAGCTGTTTTTT.